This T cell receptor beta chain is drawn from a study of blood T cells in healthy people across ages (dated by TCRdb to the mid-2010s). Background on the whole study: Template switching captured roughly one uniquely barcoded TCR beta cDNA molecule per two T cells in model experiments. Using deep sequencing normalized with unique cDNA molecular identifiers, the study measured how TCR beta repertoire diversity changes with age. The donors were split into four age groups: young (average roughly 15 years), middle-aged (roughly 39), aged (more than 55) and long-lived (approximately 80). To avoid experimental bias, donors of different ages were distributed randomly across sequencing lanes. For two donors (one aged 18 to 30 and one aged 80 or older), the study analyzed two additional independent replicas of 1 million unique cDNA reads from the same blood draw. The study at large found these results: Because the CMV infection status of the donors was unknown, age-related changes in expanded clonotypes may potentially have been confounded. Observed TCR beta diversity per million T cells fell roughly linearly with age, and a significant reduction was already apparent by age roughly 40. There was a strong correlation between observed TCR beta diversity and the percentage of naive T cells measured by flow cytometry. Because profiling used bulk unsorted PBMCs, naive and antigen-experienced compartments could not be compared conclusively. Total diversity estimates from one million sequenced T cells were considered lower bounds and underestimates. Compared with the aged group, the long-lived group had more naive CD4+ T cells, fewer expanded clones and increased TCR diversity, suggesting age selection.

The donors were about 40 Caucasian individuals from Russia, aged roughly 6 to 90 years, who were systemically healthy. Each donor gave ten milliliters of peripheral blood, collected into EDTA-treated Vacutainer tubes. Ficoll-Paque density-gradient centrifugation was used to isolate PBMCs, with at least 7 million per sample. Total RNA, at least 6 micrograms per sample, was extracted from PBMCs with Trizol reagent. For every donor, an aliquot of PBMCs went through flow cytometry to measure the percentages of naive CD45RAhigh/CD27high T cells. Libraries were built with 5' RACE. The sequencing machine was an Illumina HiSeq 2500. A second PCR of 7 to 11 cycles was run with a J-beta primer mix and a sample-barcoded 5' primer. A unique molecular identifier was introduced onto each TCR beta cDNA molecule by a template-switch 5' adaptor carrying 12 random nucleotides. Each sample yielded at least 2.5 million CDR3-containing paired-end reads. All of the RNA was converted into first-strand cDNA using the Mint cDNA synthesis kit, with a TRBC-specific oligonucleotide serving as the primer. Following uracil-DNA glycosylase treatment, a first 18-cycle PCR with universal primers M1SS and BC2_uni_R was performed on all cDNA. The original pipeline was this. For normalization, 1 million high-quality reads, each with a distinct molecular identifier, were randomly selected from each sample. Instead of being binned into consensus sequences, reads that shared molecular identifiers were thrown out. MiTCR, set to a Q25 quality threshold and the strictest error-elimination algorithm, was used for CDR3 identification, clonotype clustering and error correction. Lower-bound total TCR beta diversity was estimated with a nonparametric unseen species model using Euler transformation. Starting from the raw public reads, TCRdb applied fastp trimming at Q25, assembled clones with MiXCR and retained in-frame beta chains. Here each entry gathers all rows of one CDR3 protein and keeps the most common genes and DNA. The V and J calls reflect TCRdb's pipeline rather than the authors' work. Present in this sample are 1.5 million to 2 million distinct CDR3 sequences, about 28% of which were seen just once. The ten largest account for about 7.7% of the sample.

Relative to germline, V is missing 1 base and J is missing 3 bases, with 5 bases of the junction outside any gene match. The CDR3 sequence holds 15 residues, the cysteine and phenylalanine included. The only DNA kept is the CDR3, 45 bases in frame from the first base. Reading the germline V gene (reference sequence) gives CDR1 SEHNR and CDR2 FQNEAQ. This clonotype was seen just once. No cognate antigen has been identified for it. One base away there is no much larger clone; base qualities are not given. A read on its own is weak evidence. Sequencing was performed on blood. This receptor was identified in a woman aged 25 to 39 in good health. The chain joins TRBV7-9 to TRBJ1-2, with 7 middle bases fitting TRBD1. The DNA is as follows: TGTGCCAGCAGCTTAGAAGGGGGCGCTGACTATGGCTACACCTTC. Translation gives CASSLEGGADYGYTF.